The 15 T cell receptor beta chains given below trace back to one sample, sequenced in a study of blood T cell repertoires in COVID-19. TCRdb's copy holds only in-frame clones and misses some; the assay was immunoSEQ multiplex PCR. The sample includes under 250,000 clones, 70% to 90% of them seen just once. The sample consisted of PBMCs or T cells enriched from blood (not recorded which). The receptors were sampled from a woman between 50 and 59 years old with acute COVID-19.

V and J are TRBV19 and TRBJ2-1, with a tentative D call TRBD2 (5 bases). CDR3 length: 17 residues. Deletions cut 3 bases from V and 0 bases from J, with 15 bases between. The V gene's germline CDR1 is LNHDA and CDR2 SQIVND (reference sequence). Here the CDR3 DNA reads TGTGCCAGTAGTATTCCCCTGAGGGCTAGCTCCTACAATGAGCAGTTCTTC. Protein product: CASSIPLRASSYNEQFF.

The rearrangement links TRBV6-5 to TRBJ2-5, with TRBD1 matching 7 bases. Germline lookup yields CDR1 MNHEY and CDR2 SVGAGI. After removal of 2 bases from V and 5 bases from J, the junction contained 8 bases not matched to a gene. The CDR3 has 15 amino acids. CDR3 sequence: CASSYTGAPGETQYF. CDR3 bases: TGTGCCAGCAGTTACACAGGGGCTCCGGGGGAGACCCAGTACTTC.

The chain carries TRBV12-3 or TRBV12-4 and TRBJ1-1; TRBD1 matches at 8 bases. The CDR3 is 13 amino acids. V dropped 7 bases and J dropped 4; count of bases not matched to a gene: 5. CDR3 sequence reads: CASTSDRATEAFF. CDR3 bases: TGTGCCAGCACTTCGGACAGGGCCACTGAAGCTTTCTTT.

The genes are TRBV9 and TRBJ1-1; the D is unclear. Trimming cost V 4 bases and J 4 bases, with 11 bases left between them. This CDR3 is built from 13 residues. Germline CDR1 and CDR2: SGDLS and YYNGEE. The CDR3: CASSPDGSTEAFF. CDR3 sequence (DNA): TGTGCCAGCAGCCCCGATGGGAGCACTGAAGCTTTCTTT.

The chain is built from TRBV5-6 and TRBJ1-3; no firm D call. Germline V gene data show CDR1 as SGHDT and CDR2 as YYEEEE. CDR3 length equals 14 residues. V lost 5 bases to trimming and J lost 0 bases, with 9 bases between them. In DNA, the CDR3 is TGTGCCAGCAGTCGAGATCCCTCTGGAAACACCATATATTTT. Its protein product is CASSRDPSGNTIYF.

In its sample, this clone was seen a few times. V and J are TRBV7-9 and TRBJ2-5; 12 bases agree with TRBD2. The germline gives CDR1 SEHNR, CDR2 FQNEAQ (reference sequence). The ends lost 4 bases at V and 0 bases at J; junction bases unmatched: 3. The CDR3 contains 16 residues. CDR3 in DNA: TGTGCCAGCAGCTCCAGACTAGCGGGGGACCAAGAGACCCAGTACTTC. Its protein product is CASSSRLAGDQETQYF.

V and J are TRBV19 and TRBJ2-3; D unclear. Trimming stripped 2 bases from V and 2 bases from J, with 8 bases between. The CDR3 runs to 14 residues. Germline V gene lookup returns CDR1 LNHDA and CDR2 SQIVND (reference sequence). The CDR3, as DNA: TGTGCCAGTAGTATAAGCGTTAACACAGATACGCAGTATTTT. It translates to CASSISVNTDTQYF.

The rearrangement links TRBV27 to TRBJ1-5; D gene ambiguous. Germline loops: CDR1 MNHEY, CDR2 SMNVEV (reference sequence). The CDR3 contains 14 residues. The ends were cut back, 3 bases at V and 3 bases at J, with 9 bases in the middle. The CDR3 is CASSLMGANQPQHF. The CDR3 DNA sequence: TGTGCCAGCAGTTTGATGGGAGCCAATCAGCCCCAGCATTTT.

The chain combines TRBV5-1 with TRBJ2-1, with 12 bases matching TRBD1. The trim removed 4 bases at V and 5 bases at J, leaving 4 bases unmatched. The CDR3 runs to 15 residues. Germline CDR1 SGHRS, CDR2 YFSETQ. The CDR3 reads CASSLGQGANNEQFF. CDR3 bases: TGCGCCAGCAGCCTGGGACAGGGGGCAAACAATGAGCAGTTCTTC. The variable domain in full, completed from reference TRBV5-1 and TRBJ2-1, reads KAGVTQTPRYLIKTRGQQVTLSCSPISGHRSVSWYQQTPGQGLQFLFEYFSETQRNKGNFPGRFSGRQFSNSRSEMNVSTLELGDSALYLCASSLGQGANNEQFFGPGTRLTVL.

The chain joins TRBV16 to TRBJ1-2, with 11 positions matching TRBD1. V was clipped by 4 bases and J by 4 bases; unmatched bases: 5. Germline CDR1 and CDR2: KGHSY and FQNENV. The CDR3 is 15 residues long. The CDR3 DNA reads as TGTGCCAGCAGCCGCTCTGGGACAGGGGGCTATGGCTACACCTTC. Translation gives CASSRSGTGGYGYTF.

This clone was detected ten times or more. The chain combines TRBV19 with TRBJ1-5; D may be TRBD1 (5 bases). The CDR3 consists of 15 residues. CDR1 is LNHDA and CDR2 is SQIVND in the germline V gene (reference sequence). Trimming stripped 5 bases from V and 5 bases from J, with 16 bases between. Written as DNA, the CDR3 is TGTGCCAGTAGTCAATCTAGCGGGGGATATCAGCCCCAGCATTTT. This encodes CASSQSSGGYQPQHF.

This clone was recorded only once. This chain uses TRBV6-5 with TRBJ1-1; 10 bases match TRBD1. The CDR3 runs 13 residues. Germline V gene lookup returns CDR1 MNHEY and CDR2 SVGAGI. Unmatched junction bases numbered 6, after V lost 8 bases and J lost 6 bases. CDR3 DNA sequence: TGTGCCAGCGAGGGACAGGGGACTCCTGAAGCTTTCTTT. It translates to CASEGQGTPEAFF.

The rearrangement joins TRBV27 to TRBJ2-3, with D tentatively TRBD1 (5 bases). Trimming removed 8 bases at V and 1 base at J, with 16 bases between. The CDR3 runs 15 residues. The germline V gene encodes CDR1 MNHEY and CDR2 SMNVEV (reference sequence). The CDR3 nucleotides read TGTGCCAGCGGCATGGACAATAGGGGCACAGATACGCAGTATTTT. Protein sequence: CASGMDNRGTDTQYF.

The CDR3 DNA reads as TGTGCCAGCAGCTCCTTAATAAAAAATTCACCCCTCCACTTT. Amino acid sequence: CASSSLIKNSPLHF. The genes are TRBV9 and TRBJ1-6; D ambiguous. V lost 4 bases to trimming and J lost 7 bases, with 12 bases between them. CDR1 is SGDLS and CDR2 is YYNGEE in the germline V gene. This CDR3 has 14 residues. The complete variable domain, with remaining parts taken from reference TRBV9 and TRBJ1-6, reads DSGVTQTPKHLITATGQRVTLRCSPRSGDLSVYWYQQSLDQGLQFLIQYYNGEERAKGNILERFSAQQFPDLHSELNLSSLELGDSALYFCASSSLIKNSPLHFGNGTRLTVT.

The chain employs TRBV11-3 and TRBJ1-1, with 9 positions matching TRBD1. Trimming cost V 0 bases and J 12 bases; bases outside gene matches: 8. The CDR3 has 14 amino acids. Germline CDR1 and CDR2: SGHNT and YENEEA. The CDR3 region has the DNA TGTGCCAGCAGCTTAGATCACAAGGACAGGGGTCCTTTCTTT. Protein: CASSLDHKDRGPFF. The whole variable domain, remainder taken from reference TRBV11-3 and TRBJ1-1, is EAGVVQSPRYKIIEKKQPVAFWCNPISGHNTLYWYLQNLGQGPELLIRYENEEAVDDSQLPKDRFSAERLKGVDSTLKIQPAELGDSAVYLCASSLDHKDRGPFFGQGTRLTVV.